One and the same sample provided the 8 T cell receptor beta chains below, sequenced in a study of cytomegalovirus exposure and HLA in healthy donors. A multiplex PCR was run with 60 Vbeta primers and 13 Jbeta primers. Sequencing used immunoSEQ multiplex PCR; TCRdb keeps in-frame clones, though not all of them. The profile shows some 140,000 clones, approximately 80% of them singletons. The sequenced sample consisted of PBMCs. These receptors were collected from a man younger than 40 in good health and CMV-seropositive.

The V call is TRBV7-6, the J call TRBJ1-4, with D uncertain. V lost 5 bases to trimming and J lost 5 bases, with 15 bases between them. Germline V lookup: CDR1 SGHVS, CDR2 FNYEAQ. The CDR3 runs 15 residues. The chain's CDR3 is CASSPSGELNEKLFF. The CDR3 DNA follows: TGTGCCAGCAGCCCTAGCGGGGAGCTAAATGAAAAACTGTTTTTT.

In its sample, this clone was seen once. The rearrangement joins TRBV7-2 to TRBJ2-7; 8 nucleotides line up with TRBD2. Germline CDR1 SGHTA, CDR2 FQGNSA. Losses at the gene ends were 5 bases for V and 4 bases for J; bases not matched to a gene: 13. This CDR3 comprises 16 residues. The CDR3 nucleotides read TGTGCCAGCAGCCCCACCCCGACTAGCGTGAATTACGAGCAGTACTTC. It is translated as CASSPTPTSVNYEQYF.

The V call is TRBV18, the J call TRBJ1-1; D might be TRBD1 (6 bases). This CDR3 has 15 residues. CDR1 and CDR2 from the germline V gene are KGHSH and LQKENI. Trimming pared 3 bases from V and 6 bases from J, leaving 17 bases between. The CDR3 region is CASSPFGQSRPEAFF. CDR3 nucleotide sequence: TGTGCCAGCTCACCCTTCGGACAGAGTAGGCCTGAAGCTTTCTTT.

This clone was detected a few times. The genes are TRBV19 and TRBJ2-7; the match to TRBD2 covers 7 bases. This CDR3 contains 16 residues. The germline V gene has CDR1 LNHDA and CDR2 SQIVND (reference sequence). The V segment lost 2 bases and the J segment 2 bases; nucleotides outside the gene matches: 9. The CDR3 DNA follows: TGTGCCAGTAGTATATCCCCCGCGGGGGACCCCTACGAGCAGTACTTC. Translated, it gives CASSISPAGDPYEQYF.

V gene TRBV6-6 combines with J gene TRBJ1-3, with no clear D. Trimming took 6 bases from V and 0 from J, leaving 6 bases between them. Germline CDR1 is MNHNY and CDR2 is SVGAGI (reference sequence). The length of the CDR3 is 13 residues. CDR3 nucleotides: TGTGCCAGCAGCTATACCTCTGGAAACACCATATATTTT. Its protein is CASSYTSGNTIYF.

The rearrangement uses TRBV11-3 and TRBJ2-2, with 7 nucleotides matching TRBD2. The CDR3 spans 15 residues. The V gene's germline CDR1 is SGHNT and CDR2 YENEEA. V shed 5 bases and J 4 bases; nucleotides not matched to a gene: 7. In DNA, the CDR3 is TGTGCCAGCAGCAGCGGGAAGGCCGTCACCGGGGAGCTGTTTTTT. Translated, it gives CASSSGKAVTGELFF.

The gene calls are TRBV11-3 and TRBJ2-7; 7 bases fit TRBD2. CDR3 length equals 17 residues. CDR1 and CDR2 from the germline V gene are SGHNT and YENEEA. The ends lost 5 bases at V and 6 bases at J; junction bases unmatched: 19. The CDR3 coding sequence is TGTGCCAGCAGCAAACAAAGAGCGGGGCCTACGATGTGCGAGCAGTACTTC. Translated: CASSKQRAGPTMCEQYF.

V gene TRBV7-2 combines with J gene TRBJ2-3; TRBD2 agrees at 9 bases. The J segment lost 1 base and the V segment lost 3 bases, leaving 2 bases of the junction unmatched. The CDR3 is made up of 15 amino acids. Germline loops: CDR1 SGHTA, CDR2 FQGNSA. The CDR3 is CASSFSGSGTDTQYF. CDR3 sequence (DNA): TGTGCCAGCAGCTTTAGCGGGAGTGGCACAGATACGCAGTATTTT. Supplemented by reference TRBV7-2 and TRBJ2-3, the full variable domain reads GAGVSQSPSNKVTEKGKDVELRCDPISGHTALYWYRQSLGQGLEFLIYFQGNSAPDKSGLPSDRFSAERTGGSVSTLTIQRTQQEDSAVYLCASSFSGSGTDTQYFGPGTRLTVL.